What follows describes a single T cell receptor beta chain. Its matching antigen is unknown. V dropped 4 bases and J dropped 6; count of bases not matched to a gene: 8. This CDR3 contains 15 residues. CDR1 is SNHLY, CDR2 FYNNEI, per germline. The sample belongs to a study of blood T cells in healthy people across ages. General observations from the study: Possibly, changes in expanded clonotypes were confounded because donor CMV status was unknown.

Then a second PCR, running roughly 6 to 11 cycles, was carried out with a sample-barcoded 5' primer and a J-beta primer mix. TCRdb re-analysed the 5' RACE reads in MiXCR, keeping a single row per CDR3 protein. The sample holds under 1,100,000 distinct CDR3 sequences; under 30% are singletons and the top ten take about 0.69%. Separately, the same data were catalogued under a study of T cells of mothers and their children.

This clonotype was sampled from a girl aged 2 to 10 in good health. J is TRBJ2-2 and V is TRBV2, with TRBD2 identical over 7 bases. Sequencing input: blood. Written as DNA, the CDR3 is TGTGCCAGCAGTGGCGGACTAGTTGGGGCCGGGGAGCTGTTTTTT. It codes for CASSGGLVGAGELFF.